This T cell receptor (beta chain) came from a study of blood T cell repertoires in COVID-19. The overall study: T cells, B-cell-depleted T cells, or PBMCs supplied cDNA or gDNA.

Those who participated ranged in age from roughly 18 to 89 years and resided in about two dozen US areas. Participants reported their clinical history, and cohort assignment relied on those reports. In the original analysis: How many nucleated cells were present was estimated from reference gene primer amplification. The data were produced by immunoSEQ multiplex PCR, yet TCRdb's version contains in-frame clones alone and is incomplete. The V and J calls and clone size are taken from that table; D and trimming were inferred from the DNA. The sample consists of about 280,000 clones, roughly four fifths of them appearing once. CDR3 length: 15 residues. In germline, CDR1 is GTSNPN, CDR2 SVGIG (reference sequence). Between the trimmed V and J ends, which lost 2 bases and 3 bases, there was a span of 14 bases.

This receptor was taken from a man aged 40-50 years who had been exposed to COVID-19. This rearrangement joins TRBV30 to TRBJ1-5; tentatively, D is TRBD1 (5 bases). The sequenced material came from PBMCs or T cells enriched from blood (not recorded which). CDR3 loop: CAWSPGLTANQPQHF. The CDR3 bases are TGTGCCTGGAGTCCTGGGTTGACAGCCAATCAGCCCCAGCATTTT.